This is a list of T cell receptor beta chains from one sample in a study of blood T cell repertoires in COVID-19. Libraries were prepared by immunoSEQ multiplex PCR; TCRdb keeps only in-frame clonotypes and omits some of them. The profile shows 100,000 to 150,000 clones, 90% of them singletons. The sample taken for sequencing was peripheral blood. The receptors shown here come from a man in his sixties with COVID-19, enrolled during active disease. CDR3s include the opening cysteine and the closing phenylalanine or tryptophan. Each record gives: clone size, J gene, V gene, D gene, CDR3 DNA, CDR3 protein. The D gene is left open where the match is weak. Size is stated for part of the rows, as once, few or many counts, or as a class when the clone is expanded.

abundance: .
j_gene: TRBJ2-1
v_gene: TRBV5-1
d_gene: TRBD2
CDR3nt: TGCGCCAGCAGCTCCTCTAGCGGGAGATACAATGAGCAGTTCTTC
CDR3aa: CASSSSSGRYNEQFF

abundance: .
j_gene: TRBJ2-1
v_gene: TRBV15
d_gene: .
CDR3nt: TGTGCCACCACCGGCGACTACCTCAATGATGAGCAGTTCTTC
CDR3aa: CATTGDYLNDEQFF

abundance: .
j_gene: TRBJ2-7
v_gene: TRBV7-3
d_gene: .
CDR3nt: TGTGCCAGCAGCTCCCCCCGGAGGGCTACCTACGAGCAGTACTTC
CDR3aa: CASSSPRRATYEQYF

abundance: .
j_gene: TRBJ1-5
v_gene: TRBV27
d_gene: .
CDR3nt: TGTGCCAGCAGTTTAAGAGGTCTATCGGGTCAGCCCCAGCATTTT
CDR3aa: CASSLRGLSGQPQHF

abundance: .
j_gene: TRBJ1-1
v_gene: TRBV4-1
d_gene: .
CDR3nt: TGCGCCAGCAGCCAAGATTCGGCGGACACTGAAGCTTTCTTT
CDR3aa: CASSQDSADTEAFF

abundance: .
j_gene: TRBJ2-3
v_gene: TRBV28
d_gene: .
CDR3nt: TGTGCCAGCAGTTCGGGACAATCCAGCACAGATACGCAGTATTTT
CDR3aa: CASSSGQSSTDTQYF

abundance: .
j_gene: TRBJ2-5
v_gene: TRBV19
d_gene: TRBD2
CDR3nt: TGTGCCAGTAGTATTGGGGGGGAGGCGGGAGAAGAGACCCAGTACTTC
CDR3aa: CASSIGGEAGEETQYF

abundance: .
j_gene: TRBJ1-3
v_gene: TRBV7-6
d_gene: .
CDR3nt: TGTGCCAGCAGCTTAATGCAGGGGTTGCCTGGAAACACCATATATTTT
CDR3aa: CASSLMQGLPGNTIYF

abundance: .
j_gene: TRBJ2-5
v_gene: TRBV29-1
d_gene: .
CDR3nt: TGCAGCGTTGAGAGAGACAGGTTCAGTATTCGGTACTTC
CDR3aa: CSVERDRFSIRYF

abundance: .
j_gene: TRBJ2-1
v_gene: TRBV24-1
d_gene: .
CDR3nt: TGTGCCACCAGTGATGTCAAAATCTACAATGAGCAGTTCTTC
CDR3aa: CATSDVKIYNEQFF

abundance: .
j_gene: TRBJ1-5
v_gene: TRBV6-2/TRBV6-3
d_gene: .
CDR3nt: TGTGCCAGCAGTTACGCAGCGGCCTATAGCAATCAGCCCCAGCATTTT
CDR3aa: CASSYAAAYSNQPQHF

abundance: once
j_gene: TRBJ2-5
v_gene: TRBV24-1
d_gene: TRBD1
CDR3nt: TGTGCCACCAGTGACTCCAGGACAGGGCTCCAAGAGACCCAGTACTTC
CDR3aa: CATSDSRTGLQETQYF

abundance: few
j_gene: TRBJ2-3
v_gene: TRBV2
d_gene: .
CDR3nt: TGTGCCAGCAAACCGGGGACAGATACGCAGTATTTT
CDR3aa: CASKPGTDTQYF

abundance: .
j_gene: TRBJ1-3
v_gene: TRBV11-2
d_gene: .
CDR3nt: TGTGCCAGCAGTTCAGTGGTCTCTGGAAACACCATATATTTT
CDR3aa: CASSSVVSGNTIYF

abundance: .
j_gene: TRBJ2-2
v_gene: TRBV5-1
d_gene: TRBD2
CDR3nt: TGCGCCAGCAGCCTAGCGGGAGTCGGGACCGGGGAGCTGTTTTTT
CDR3aa: CASSLAGVGTGELFF

abundance: .
j_gene: TRBJ2-1
v_gene: TRBV18
d_gene: TRBD2
CDR3nt: TGTGCCAGCTCACCCCCCCTAGCGGGAGCACGGGCGGAGTTCTTC
CDR3aa: CASSPPLAGARAEFF

abundance: .
j_gene: TRBJ1-5
v_gene: TRBV30
d_gene: .
CDR3nt: TGTGCCTGGAGTAGCGACGCGGGGAATCAGCCCCAGCATTTT
CDR3aa: CAWSSDAGNQPQHF

abundance: .
j_gene: TRBJ2-1
v_gene: TRBV5-1
d_gene: .
CDR3nt: TGCGCCAGCAGCTTAAGAGGTTTCGGGGGTAATGAGCAGTTCTTC
CDR3aa: CASSLRGFGGNEQFF

abundance: .
j_gene: TRBJ1-1
v_gene: TRBV6-1
d_gene: TRBD1
CDR3nt: TGTGCCAGCAGTGAGGGGGACAGGTGGAACACTGAAGCTTTCTTT
CDR3aa: CASSEGDRWNTEAFF

abundance: .
j_gene: TRBJ2-2
v_gene: TRBV3-1/TRBV3-2
d_gene: TRBD2
CDR3nt: TGTGCCAGCAGCCAATTGGGACTAGCGGAAAACACCGGGGAGCTGTTTTTT
CDR3aa: CASSQLGLAENTGELFF

abundance: .
j_gene: TRBJ1-1
v_gene: TRBV9
d_gene: TRBD1
CDR3nt: TGTGCCAGCAGCGACAGACAGGGAACTGAAGCTTTCTTT
CDR3aa: CASSDRQGTEAFF

abundance: .
j_gene: TRBJ2-3
v_gene: TRBV7-6
d_gene: .
CDR3nt: TGTGCCAGCAGCTTAGCAAATAGAGATACGCAGTATTTT
CDR3aa: CASSLANRDTQYF

abundance: .
j_gene: TRBJ2-6
v_gene: TRBV18
d_gene: .
CDR3nt: TGTGCCAGCTCACCGGACAGTTTGGGGGCCAACGTCCTGACTTTC
CDR3aa: CASSPDSLGANVLTF

abundance: once
j_gene: TRBJ2-3
v_gene: TRBV5-4
d_gene: TRBD2
CDR3nt: TGTGCCAGCTCACTGACTAGCGGGATCACAGATACGCAGTATTTT
CDR3aa: CASSLTSGITDTQYF

abundance: .
j_gene: TRBJ1-2
v_gene: TRBV2
d_gene: TRBD1
CDR3nt: TGTGCCAGCAGTGGGGGACAGGGGACAGTCTATGGCTACACCTTC
CDR3aa: CASSGGQGTVYGYTF

abundance: .
j_gene: TRBJ2-7
v_gene: TRBV7-9
d_gene: .
CDR3nt: TGTGCCAGCAGCTTTGGGGACAACTACGAGCAGTACTTC
CDR3aa: CASSFGDNYEQYF

abundance: .
j_gene: TRBJ1-3
v_gene: TRBV18
d_gene: .
CDR3nt: TGTGCCAGCTCACCAACAGCCCTCTCTGGAAACACCATATATTTT
CDR3aa: CASSPTALSGNTIYF

abundance: .
j_gene: TRBJ2-3
v_gene: TRBV24-1
d_gene: .
CDR3nt: TGTGCCACCAGTGATTTGTGGGCTAGCACAGATACGCAGTATTTT
CDR3aa: CATSDLWASTDTQYF

abundance: .
j_gene: TRBJ1-2
v_gene: TRBV6-5
d_gene: TRBD1
CDR3nt: TGTGCCAGCAGTTCGACAGGGCGCAATGGCTACACCTTC
CDR3aa: CASSSTGRNGYTF

abundance: once
j_gene: TRBJ2-1
v_gene: TRBV27
d_gene: .
CDR3nt: TGTGCCAGCAGTTTATGGAATAGCAACAATGAGCAGTTCTTC
CDR3aa: CASSLWNSNNEQFF

abundance: once
j_gene: TRBJ1-2
v_gene: TRBV30
d_gene: .
CDR3nt: TGTGCCTGGAGTGTACTGGGGGCCTTTCAAACCTACTATGGCTACACCTTC
CDR3aa: CAWSVLGAFQTYYGYTF

abundance: .
j_gene: TRBJ1-2
v_gene: TRBV19
d_gene: .
CDR3nt: TGTGCCAGTAGGACACCCGAAAACTATGGCTACACCTTC
CDR3aa: CASRTPENYGYTF

abundance: .
j_gene: TRBJ2-3
v_gene: TRBV3-1/TRBV3-2
d_gene: .
CDR3nt: TGTGCCAGCAGCCAAGATCCACAGGGAGAAGATACGCAGTATTTT
CDR3aa: CASSQDPQGEDTQYF

abundance: .
j_gene: TRBJ1-5
v_gene: TRBV5-6
d_gene: TRBD1
CDR3nt: TGTGCCAGCAGCTCCGGGACAGGCCACAATCAGCCCCAGCATTTT
CDR3aa: CASSSGTGHNQPQHF

abundance: .
j_gene: TRBJ1-2
v_gene: TRBV12-5
d_gene: .
CDR3nt: TGTGCTAGTGGTTTTATGAGGGAGGACGGCTACACCTTC
CDR3aa: CASGFMREDGYTF

abundance: .
j_gene: TRBJ2-1
v_gene: TRBV29-1
d_gene: TRBD2
CDR3nt: TGCAGCGCACTCGGACTAGCGGGAGAAGGCAATGAGCAGTTCTTC
CDR3aa: CSALGLAGEGNEQFF

abundance: .
j_gene: TRBJ1-3
v_gene: TRBV7-3
d_gene: TRBD1
CDR3nt: TGTGCCAGCAGCATCACAGGGGACTCTGGAAACACCATATATTTT
CDR3aa: CASSITGDSGNTIYF

abundance: .
j_gene: TRBJ2-1
v_gene: TRBV11-3
d_gene: TRBD2
CDR3nt: TGTGCCAGCAGCGCCGCCCTTAGCGGGAGCGGTGAGCAGTTCTTC
CDR3aa: CASSAALSGSGEQFF

abundance: .
j_gene: TRBJ1-5
v_gene: TRBV2
d_gene: .
CDR3nt: TGTGCCAGCAGTATAGATCAGCCCCAGCATTTT
CDR3aa: CASSIDQPQHF

abundance: .
j_gene: TRBJ2-7
v_gene: TRBV11-3
d_gene: .
CDR3nt: TGTGCCAGCAGCTTAGAAGGCAGGGGTCTCTACGAGCAGTACTTC
CDR3aa: CASSLEGRGLYEQYF